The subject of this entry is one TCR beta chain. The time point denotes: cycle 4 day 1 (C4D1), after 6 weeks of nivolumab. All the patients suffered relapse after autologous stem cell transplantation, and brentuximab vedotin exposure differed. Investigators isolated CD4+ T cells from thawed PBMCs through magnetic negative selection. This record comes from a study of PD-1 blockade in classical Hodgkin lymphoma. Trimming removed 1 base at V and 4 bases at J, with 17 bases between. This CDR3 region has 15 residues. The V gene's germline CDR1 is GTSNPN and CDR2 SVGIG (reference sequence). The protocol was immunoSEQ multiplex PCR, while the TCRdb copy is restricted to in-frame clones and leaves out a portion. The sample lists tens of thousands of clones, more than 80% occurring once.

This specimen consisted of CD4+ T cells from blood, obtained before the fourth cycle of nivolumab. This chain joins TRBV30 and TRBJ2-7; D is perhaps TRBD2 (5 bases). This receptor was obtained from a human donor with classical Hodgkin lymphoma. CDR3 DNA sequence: TGTGCCTGGAGTGCGGGATGGGGTAACCTATACGAGCAGTACTTC. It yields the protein CAWSAGWGNLYEQYF.